One and the same sample provided the 21 T cell receptor beta chains below, sequenced in a study of shared clonotypes between healthy human individuals. Terminally differentiated effector memory CD45RA+ cells were excluded from the naive CD8 cells, which were CD45RO-negative and positively selected for CCR7. Data came from immunoSEQ multiplex PCR; TCRdb stores just in-frame clones and leaves some out. The table records a few million clones, 93% of them present only once. Specimen: naive CD8+ T cells from PBMCs. These receptors were obtained from a young man in good health. Some clones in this sample may be carry-over from other donors' samples.

V usage is TRBV28 and J usage is TRBJ1-3; perhaps TRBD1 as D (5 bases). Trimming cost V 6 bases and J 0 bases, with 12 bases left between them. CDR1 is MDHEN, CDR2 SYDVKM, per germline. The CDR3 runs to 15 residues. The CDR3 reads CASSPRGGSGNTIYF. CDR3 coding DNA: TGTGCCAGCAGCCCTCGCGGGGGCTCTGGAAACACCATATATTTT.

This rearrangement joins TRBV19 to TRBJ2-1, with 13 bases lining up with TRBD2. The CDR3 runs 15 residues. Germline loops: CDR1 LNHDA, CDR2 SQIVND (reference sequence). V lost 6 bases and J lost 8; bases outside the gene matches: 7. The CDR3 protein is CASSVTSGRADEQFF. The CDR3 bases are TGTGCCAGTAGCGTTACTAGCGGGAGGGCCGATGAGCAGTTCTTC.

The J gene is TRBJ1-3, the V gene TRBV7-6, with TRBD1 identical over 10 bases. CDR3 size: 16 residues. Germline V CDR1 and CDR2: SGHVS, FNYEAQ. V lost 4 bases, J lost 2 bases, and 5 bases stayed unmatched. CDR3 sequence (DNA): TGTGCCAGCAGCTCGAGACAGGGGGCGACTGGAAACACCATATATTTT. Its protein is CASSSRQGATGNTIYF.

This rearrangement joins TRBV30 to TRBJ2-1; possible D gene TRBD2, 5 bases. This CDR3 is 13 amino acids long. CDR1 is GTSNPN and CDR2 is SVGIG in the germline V gene (reference sequence). V shed 2 bases and J shed 2 bases, with 7 bases lying between them. CDR3 sequence: CAWSQRPYNEQFF. The CDR3 nucleotides are TGTGCCTGGAGTCAGCGGCCCTACAATGAGCAGTTCTTC.

This clone was seen just once. The rearrangement links TRBV7-6 to TRBJ2-7; TRBD2 matches at 13 bases. CDR3 length equals 16 residues. V gave up 5 bases and J gave up 0 bases; unmatched junction bases: 4. Germline V lookup: CDR1 SGHVS, CDR2 FNYEAQ. Written as DNA, the CDR3 is TGTGCCAGCAGCCCGGGACTAGCGGGAAGCTCCTACGAGCAGTACTTC. The encoded protein is CASSPGLAGSSYEQYF.

V gene TRBV27 combines with J gene TRBJ2-2, with 8 bases identical to TRBD2. The V gene end was trimmed by 5 bases and the J gene end by 7 bases; junction bases not matched to a gene: 15. CDR1 and CDR2 (germline): MNHEY, SMNVEV (reference sequence). There are 17 residues in the CDR3. CDR3 residues: CASSPPGRGAPNGELFF. The CDR3 DNA follows: TGTGCCAGCAGTCCCCCGGGGCGGGGGGCCCCAAACGGGGAGCTGTTTTTT.

The CDR3 region is CASSLGQLSRELFF. DNA of the CDR3: TGTGCCAGCAGCTTGGGACAGCTCTCCCGGGAGCTGTTTTTT. V gene TRBV9 combines with J gene TRBJ2-2, with 7 bases matching TRBD1. The ends lost 4 bases at V and 9 bases at J; junction bases unmatched: 9. The CDR3 has 14 residues. Germline loops: CDR1 SGDLS, CDR2 YYNGEE.

The chain joins TRBV19 to TRBJ1-2; no clear D. Germline lookup yields CDR1 LNHDA and CDR2 SQIVND (reference sequence). V was clipped by 6 bases and J by 6 bases, with 8 bases between them. The CDR3 sequence is 11 residues long. The CDR3 coding sequence is TGTGCCAGTAGCGAGGCCGATGGCTACACCTTC. It encodes CASSEADGYTF.

The chain employs TRBV4-3 and TRBJ2-7, with 8 bases aligning to TRBD2. The CDR3 length is 15 residues. V shed 4 bases and J 2 bases; nucleotides not matched to a gene: 7. Germline assignment: CDR1 LGHNA and CDR2 YSLEER. This chain's CDR3 is CASSPFREGPYEQYF. Written as DNA, the CDR3 is TGCGCCAGCAGCCCGTTTCGGGAGGGACCCTACGAGCAGTACTTC.

As to this clone: At the DNA level, this CDR3 is encoded by other sequences in the same sample as well. This sequence joins TRBV7-9 and TRBJ1-6; D not resolved. With 4 bases removed from V and 7 bases from J, the gap between germline ends came to 2 bases. Germline V gene data show CDR1 as SEHNR and CDR2 as FQNEAQ (reference sequence). The CDR3 has 11 residues. CDR3: CASSSNSPLHF. CDR3 sequence (DNA): TGTGCCAGCAGCTCCAATTCACCCCTCCACTTT.

The V call is TRBV7-9, the J call TRBJ2-2; weak D call: TRBD1 (5 bases). The CDR3 has 17 residues. The germline V and J ends were trimmed by 4 bases and 0 bases, with 15 bases remaining between them. From germline, CDR1 is SEHNR and CDR2 FQNEAQ (reference sequence). CDR3 in amino acids: CASSSHLGVPNTGELFF. The CDR3 region has the DNA TGTGCCAGCAGCTCCCACCTAGGGGTCCCGAACACCGGGGAGCTGTTTTTT.

On this clone itself: At the DNA level, this CDR3 is encoded by other sequences in the same sample as well. The chain recombines TRBV27 with TRBJ2-7, with a possible D match to TRBD1 (5 bases). The germline V gene has CDR1 MNHEY and CDR2 SMNVEV (reference sequence). V gave up 4 bases and J gave up 2 bases, with 9 bases separating them. CDR3 size: 13 residues. Here the CDR3 reads CASSSGATYEQYF. DNA for the CDR3: TGTGCCAGCAGTTCTGGGGCGACCTACGAGCAGTACTTC.

CDR3 bases: TGTGCCAGCAGTGATAGACAGGGCAATGAGCAGTTCTTC. Translating it yields CASSDRQGNEQFF. V gene TRBV6-1 combines with J gene TRBJ2-1, with TRBD1 identical over 7 bases. The CDR3 has 13 amino acids. From germline, CDR1 is MNHNS and CDR2 SASEGT. The V and J ends lost 3 bases and 6 bases, in that order; junction bases with no gene match: 2.

The sample holds one count of this clone. The chain employs TRBV29-1 and TRBJ2-1; D may match TRBD1 or TRBD2 (5 bases each). The germline gives CDR1 SQVTM, CDR2 ANQGSEA. V was clipped by 6 bases and J by 0 bases, with 18 bases between them. The CDR3 contains 16 residues. In DNA form, the CDR3 reads TGCAGCGTCGAGGGGTTGGGCGGAGCCTCCTACAATGAGCAGTTCTTC. It is translated as CSVEGLGGASYNEQFF.

This clone was picked up one time. This chain links TRBV6-6 with TRBJ1-4; D is perhaps TRBD1 (5 bases). The germline V and J ends were trimmed by 7 bases and 0 bases, with 12 bases remaining between them. CDR1 and CDR2 (germline): MNHNY, SVGAGI (reference sequence). The CDR3 totals 15 residues. This CDR3 reads CASTLGPPTNEKLFF. The CDR3 DNA sequence: TGTGCCAGCACCCTGGGACCTCCAACTAATGAAAAACTGTTTTTT.

V is TRBV4-1 and J is TRBJ2-5; possible D gene TRBD1, 5 bases. V gave up 3 bases and J gave up 5 bases, with 16 bases separating them. Looked up from germline, CDR1 is MGHRA and CDR2 is YSYEKL. This CDR3 has 15 residues. This CDR3 is CASSHPAGPMETQYF. CDR3 coding DNA: TGCGCCAGCAGCCACCCCGCAGGGCCCATGGAGACCCAGTACTTC.

This clone has only one observation. V usage is TRBV27 and J usage is TRBJ1-5, with D unclear. Germline V gives CDR1 MNHEY, CDR2 SMNVEV (reference sequence). This CDR3 region has 14 residues. Trimming shortened V by 7 bases and J by 6 bases, and 16 bases separated the two germline ends. The CDR3 loop reads CASTPVGSGQPQHF. The CDR3 DNA sequence: TGTGCCAGCACCCCCGTGGGGTCCGGTCAGCCCCAGCATTTT.

The chain links TRBV9 to TRBJ2-3, with D possibly matching TRBD2 (6 bases). V gave up 4 bases and J gave up 0 bases, with 15 bases separating them. CDR1 and CDR2 from the germline V gene are SGDLS and YYNGEE. The CDR3 length is 16 residues. CDR3 DNA sequence: TGTGCCAGCAGCCTTACCGGGACTCTGAGCACAGATACGCAGTATTTT. Protein: CASSLTGTLSTDTQYF.

The chain links TRBV28 to TRBJ2-7, with a possible D match to TRBD2 (6 bases). Germline CDR1 reads MDHEN; CDR2 reads SYDVKM. Between the trimmed V and J ends, which lost 8 bases and 0 bases, there was a span of 14 bases. The CDR3 is 14 amino acids. The CDR3 DNA reads TGTGCCAGCGTGCCGACGACTAGCTCCTACGAGCAGTACTTC. It encodes CASVPTTSSYEQYF.

This rearrangement joins TRBV6-1 to TRBJ2-7; D remains unclear. The germline CDR1 and CDR2 sequences are MNHNS and SASEGT. V shed 0 bases and J shed 1 base, with 10 bases lying between them. The CDR3 spans 15 residues. The CDR3: CASSEASDRSYEQYF. The CDR3 DNA reads TGTGCCAGCAGTGAAGCTTCTGACCGTTCCTACGAGCAGTACTTC.

The chain is built from TRBV6-1 and TRBJ2-3, with D possibly TRBD2 on 6 matching bases. With 1 base removed from V and 2 bases from J, the gap between germline ends came to 22 bases. CDR1 is MNHNS and CDR2 is SASEGT in the germline V gene. CDR3 length: 19 residues. CDR3 sequence: CASSEDVAGKWRITDTQYF. The CDR3 coding sequence is TGTGCCAGCAGTGAAGACGTGGCGGGGAAGTGGCGGATCACAGATACGCAGTATTTT.